This T cell receptor beta chain was sequenced in a study of CD8 T cell repertoires and HIV-1 epitope variants. Turning to the study itself: Each of Twenty-five Gag and Nef epitope peptides stimulated a separate culture. Tested: three Gag epitope families, Nef HW9 and YT9.

As to this clone: Its antigen remains unknown.

The CDR3 length is 15 residues. Between the trimmed V and J ends, which lost 1 base and 2 bases, there was a span of 11 bases. Germline CDR1 and CDR2: MNHNS and SASEGT. Assay used: immunoSEQ multiplex PCR; TCRdb lists only in-frame clones, some missing. The profile shows some 5,500 clones, under 80% of them singletons. Sequencing was performed on cultured CD8+ T cells derived from PBMCs. This TCR derives from a male donor with HIV. This chain uses TRBV6-1 with TRBJ1-1; D not resolved. The CDR3 spells CASSEVGRPNTEAFF. CDR3 in DNA: TGTGCCAGCAGTGAAGTAGGCAGGCCCAACACTGAAGCTTTCTTT.